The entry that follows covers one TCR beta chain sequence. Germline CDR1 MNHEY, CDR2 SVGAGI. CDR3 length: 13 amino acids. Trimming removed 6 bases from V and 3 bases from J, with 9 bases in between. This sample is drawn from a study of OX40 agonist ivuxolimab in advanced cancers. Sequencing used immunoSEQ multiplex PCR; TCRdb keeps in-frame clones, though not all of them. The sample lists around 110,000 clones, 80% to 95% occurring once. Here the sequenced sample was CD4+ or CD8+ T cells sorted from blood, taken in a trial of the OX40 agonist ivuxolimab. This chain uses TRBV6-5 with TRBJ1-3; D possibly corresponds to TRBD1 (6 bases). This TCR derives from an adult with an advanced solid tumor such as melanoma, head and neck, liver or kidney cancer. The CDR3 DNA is TGTGCCAGCAGGCTACAGGGTGGAAACACCATATATTTT. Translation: CASRLQGGNTIYF.